Listed below are T cell receptor beta chains from one sample, sequenced in a study of T cell responses to AZD1222 COVID-19 vaccine. Generated by immunoSEQ multiplex PCR, the TCRdb table keeps only in-frame clones and is missing some. The data contain about 83,000 clones, 70% to 90% of them seen just once; the ten biggest clones take up around 3.6%. Sequencing used peripheral blood, obtained 28 days after the second AZD1222 dose. Every receptor here comes from an adult who received the AZD1222 COVID-19 vaccine. Both conserved end residues are trimmed from each CDR3. The order of the fields is V gene, J gene, CDR3 protein.

>TRBV10-2|TRBJ1-1
ASSAPGQGARNTEAF
>TRBV28|TRBJ2-5
ASRTGQTQY
>TRBV6-5|TRBJ1-3
ASEMDRLKNTIY
>TRBV11-1|TRBJ1-3
ASSSFLGSGNTIY
>TRBV28|TRBJ1-4
ASHKGRQSEKLF
>TRBV2|TRBJ2-7
ASRTPTVYYEQY
>TRBV3-1/TRBV3-2|TRBJ1-3
ASSQDSFSGNTIY
>TRBV28|TRBJ1-3
ASSSFSYSGNTIY
>TRBV19|TRBJ2-2
ASRGTGRAGELF
>TRBV28|TRBJ2-5
ASSLSARGETQY
>TRBV6-5|TRBJ1-1
ASRRGVNTEAF
>TRBV5-1|TRBJ2-5
ASSLVGRAQETQY
>TRBV7-2|TRBJ2-7
ASSSRRAYEQY
>TRBV5-8|TRBJ1-1
ASSLVVQSNTEAF
>TRBV29-1|TRBJ2-5
SCNGPGEVKTQY
>TRBV27|TRBJ2-5
ASSTMDRQETQY
>TRBV21-1|TRBJ2-1
ASSKMYNEQF
>TRBV2|TRBJ1-1
ASSVSVGNTEAF
>TRBV7-2|TRBJ2-5
ASSIPPPASGGSETQY
>TRBV27|TRBJ1-1
ASSFHRGLGTEAF
>TRBV5-1|TRBJ2-7
ASRGATAYEQY
>TRBV6-5|TRBJ1-1
ASIRAWDVNTEAF
>TRBV28|TRBJ2-1
ASTLESGAYNEQF
>TRBV28|TRBJ1-3
ASSSVEGFSGNTIY
>TRBV29-1|TRBJ1-1
SGGQGRENTEAF
>TRBV5-1|TRBJ1-4
ASSLPHTHTGTTNEKLF
>TRBV2|TRBJ1-1
ASKEGGLNTEAF
>TRBV15|TRBJ1-6
ATSRDQGASPLH
>TRBV5-4|TRBJ2-7
ASSLDRTYEQY
>TRBV6-1|TRBJ2-4
ASSVKDRGGKNIQY
>TRBV9|TRBJ2-1
ASTTDEGAYNEQF
>TRBV7-2|TRBJ2-4
ASSFAGGNIQY
>TRBV6-1|TRBJ2-6
ASSEKDRGPGANVLT
>TRBV5-4|TRBJ1-4
ASSLDPGRGQTNEKLF
>TRBV29-1|TRBJ2-5
SVRRANQETQY
>TRBV6-5|TRBJ1-6
ASTAPGTGISPLH
>TRBV5-4|TRBJ1-1
ASSLAPGDTEAF
>TRBV28|TRBJ2-7
ASRRAAYEQY
>TRBV6-2/TRBV6-3|TRBJ2-7
ASSSYRDYNAYEQY
>TRBV4-3|TRBJ2-1
ASSQALWQNRDRNEQF
>TRBV6-2/TRBV6-3|TRBJ1-5
ASSKRTDMGSNQPQH
>TRBV18|TRBJ1-5
ASSPGAAVIGNQPQH
>TRBV18|TRBJ2-7
ASSPEADSYEQY
>TRBV2|TRBJ2-1
ASNRGSGDEQF
>TRBV6-5|TRBJ2-1
ASSYSRTPYNEQF
>TRBV30|TRBJ1-1
AGERNTEAF
>TRBV2|TRBJ2-3
ASNFAQSGTDTQY
>TRBV7-3|TRBJ2-3
ASSPAGQGPTDTQY
>TRBV2|TRBJ2-3
ASSGSGGADTQY
>TRBV7-2|TRBJ2-3
ASSLAGTGGTDTQY
>TRBV4-1|TRBJ2-2
ASSQHGNTGELF
>TRBV30|TRBJ2-7
AWSVGLIEQY
>TRBV6-2/TRBV6-3|TRBJ1-6
ASSYRVSNSPLH
>TRBV19|TRBJ1-5
ASSPGVGGEH
>TRBV5-1|TRBJ1-1
ASSIQGNTEAF
>TRBV2|TRBJ2-7
ASTERRNYEQY
>TRBV2|TRBJ2-7
ASSVMGQGASYEQY
>TRBV28|TRBJ2-3
ASSLLGRDTQY